This T cell receptor (beta chain) derives from a study of T cells in Graves' hyperthyroidism and ophthalmopathy. General study points: Most thyroid-expanded clonotypes above 0.001 were also found in blood.

RNA transcripts provided the source from which TCR beta CDR3 regions were amplified. The HTBI primer set served for first-round RT-PCR of the TCR CDR3. One entry per CDR3 protein, called by TCRdb with MiXCR from the multiplex PCR reads. The sample shows about 500,000 distinct CDR3 sequences, about 46% of them seen only once. There are a few counts of this clonotype. Its antigen remains unidentified. Trimming removed 8 bases from V and 10 bases from J, with 12 bases in between. The CDR3 length is 12 residues. The germline CDR1 and CDR2 sequences are SGHAT and FQNNGV. The sequence was collected from an adult woman with Graves' disease, either hyperthyroidism or ophthalmopathy (not recorded which). The rearrangement joins TRBV11-2 to TRBJ1-6; perhaps TRBD1 as D (5 bases). Sequenced: peripheral blood or thyroid tissue (not recorded which). This CDR3 is CASQLEGSPLHF. Written as DNA, the CDR3 is TGTGCCAGCCAGCTCGAGGGGTCACCCCTCCACTTT.